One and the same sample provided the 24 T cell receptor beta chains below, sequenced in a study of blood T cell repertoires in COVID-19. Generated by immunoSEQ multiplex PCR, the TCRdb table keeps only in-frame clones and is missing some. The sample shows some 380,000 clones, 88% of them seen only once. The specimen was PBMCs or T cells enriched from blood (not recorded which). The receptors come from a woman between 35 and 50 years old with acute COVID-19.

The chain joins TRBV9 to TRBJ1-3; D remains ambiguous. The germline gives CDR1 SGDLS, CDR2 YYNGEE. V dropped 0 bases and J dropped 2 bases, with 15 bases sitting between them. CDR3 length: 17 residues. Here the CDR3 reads CASSVATSDTPGNTIYF. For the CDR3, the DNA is TGTGCCAGCAGCGTAGCCACGTCCGACACTCCTGGAAACACCATATATTTT.

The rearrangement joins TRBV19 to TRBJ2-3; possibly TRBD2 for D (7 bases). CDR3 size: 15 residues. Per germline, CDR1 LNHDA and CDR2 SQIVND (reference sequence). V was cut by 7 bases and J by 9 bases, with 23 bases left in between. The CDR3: CASTYSLWGGGTQYF. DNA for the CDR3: TGTGCCAGTACCTATTCTTTGTGGGGGGGCGGAACGCAGTATTTT. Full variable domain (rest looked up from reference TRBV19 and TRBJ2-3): DGGITQSPKYLFRKEGQNVTLSCEQNLNHDAMYWYRQDPGQGLRLIYYSQIVNDFQKGDIAEGYSVSREKKESFPLTVTSAQKNPTAFYLCASTYSLWGGGTQYFGPGTRLTVL.

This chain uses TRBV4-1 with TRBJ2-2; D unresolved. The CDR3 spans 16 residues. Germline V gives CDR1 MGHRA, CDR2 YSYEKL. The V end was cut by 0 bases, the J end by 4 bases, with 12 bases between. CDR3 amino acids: CASSQDSSTFTGELFF. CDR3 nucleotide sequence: TGCGCCAGCAGCCAAGATAGTAGCACGTTCACCGGGGAGCTGTTTTTT.

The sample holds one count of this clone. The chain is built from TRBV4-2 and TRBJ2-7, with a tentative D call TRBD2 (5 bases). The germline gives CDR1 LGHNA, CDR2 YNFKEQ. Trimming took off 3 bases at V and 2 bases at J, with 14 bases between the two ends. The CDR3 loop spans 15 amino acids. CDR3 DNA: TGTGCCAGCAGCCAGTCGGGATCGTCAACCTACGAGCAGTACTTC. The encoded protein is CASSQSGSSTYEQYF.

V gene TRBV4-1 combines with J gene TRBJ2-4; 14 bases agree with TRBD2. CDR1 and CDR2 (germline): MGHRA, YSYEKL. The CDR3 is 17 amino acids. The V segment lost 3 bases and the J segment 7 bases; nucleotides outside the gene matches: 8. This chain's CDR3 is CASSQQTSGGVVNIQYF. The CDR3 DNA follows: TGCGCCAGCAGCCAGCAGACTAGCGGGGGGGTGGTCAACATTCAGTACTTC.

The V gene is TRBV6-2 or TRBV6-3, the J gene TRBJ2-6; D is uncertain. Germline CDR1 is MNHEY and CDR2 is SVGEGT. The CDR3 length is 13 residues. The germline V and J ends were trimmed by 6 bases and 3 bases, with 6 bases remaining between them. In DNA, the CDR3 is TGTGCCAGCAGCTCCGGTGGGGCCAACGTCCTGACTTTC. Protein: CASSSGGANVLTF.

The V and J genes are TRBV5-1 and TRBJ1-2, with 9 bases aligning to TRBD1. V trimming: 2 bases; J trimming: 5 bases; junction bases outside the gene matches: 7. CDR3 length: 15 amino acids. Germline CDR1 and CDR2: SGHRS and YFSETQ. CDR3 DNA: TGCGCCAGCAGCTTCCGGGACAGGGAAACATATGGCTACACCTTC. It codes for CASSFRDRETYGYTF.

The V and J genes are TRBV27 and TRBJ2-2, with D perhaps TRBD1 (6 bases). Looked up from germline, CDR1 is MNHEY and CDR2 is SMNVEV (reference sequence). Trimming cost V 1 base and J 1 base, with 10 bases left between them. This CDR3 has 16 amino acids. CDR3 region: CASSLFKQGNTGELFF. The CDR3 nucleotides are TGTGCCAGCAGTTTATTCAAACAGGGGAACACCGGGGAGCTGTTTTTT.

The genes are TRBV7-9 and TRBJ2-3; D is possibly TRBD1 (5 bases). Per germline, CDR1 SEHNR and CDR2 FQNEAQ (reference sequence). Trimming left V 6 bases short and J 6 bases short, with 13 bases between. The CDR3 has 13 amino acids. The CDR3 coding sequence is TGTGCCAGCAGTAGGGGAAGTGGGGATACGCAGTATTTT. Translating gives CASSRGSGDTQYF. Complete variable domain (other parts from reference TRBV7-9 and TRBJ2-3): DTGVSQNPRHKITKRGQNVTFRCDPISEHNRLYWYRQTLGQGPEFLTYFQNEAQLEKSRLLSDRFSAERPKGSFSTLEIQRTEQGDSAMYLCASSRGSGDTQYFGPGTRLTVL.

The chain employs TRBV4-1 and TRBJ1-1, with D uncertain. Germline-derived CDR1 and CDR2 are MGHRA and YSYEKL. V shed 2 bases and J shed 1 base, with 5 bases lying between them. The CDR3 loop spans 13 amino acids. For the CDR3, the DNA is TGCGCCAGCAGCCAATCGGGGAACACTGAAGCTTTCTTT. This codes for CASSQSGNTEAFF.

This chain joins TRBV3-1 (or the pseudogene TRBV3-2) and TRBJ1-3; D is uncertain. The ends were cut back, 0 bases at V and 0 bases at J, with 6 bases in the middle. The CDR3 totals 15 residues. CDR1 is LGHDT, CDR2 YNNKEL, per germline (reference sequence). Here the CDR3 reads CASSQETLSGNTIYF. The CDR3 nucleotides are TGTGCCAGCAGCCAAGAGACACTCTCTGGAAACACCATATATTTT.

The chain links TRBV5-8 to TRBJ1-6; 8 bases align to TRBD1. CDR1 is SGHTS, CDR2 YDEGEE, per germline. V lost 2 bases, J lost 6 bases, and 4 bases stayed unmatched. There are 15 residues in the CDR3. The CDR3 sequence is CASSFGQGFNSPLHF. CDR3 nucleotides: TGTGCCAGCAGCTTCGGACAGGGATTTAATTCACCCCTCCACTTT.

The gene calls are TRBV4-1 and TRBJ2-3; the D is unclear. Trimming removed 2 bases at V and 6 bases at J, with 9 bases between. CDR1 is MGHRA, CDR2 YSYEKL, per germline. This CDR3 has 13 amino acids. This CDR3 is CASSQQERDTQYF. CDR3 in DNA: TGCGCCAGCAGCCAACAGGAACGCGATACGCAGTATTTT.

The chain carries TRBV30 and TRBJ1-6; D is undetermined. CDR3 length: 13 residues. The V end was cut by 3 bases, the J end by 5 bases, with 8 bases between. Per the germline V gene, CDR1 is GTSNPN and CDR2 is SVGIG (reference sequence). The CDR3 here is CAWRDGDNSPLHF. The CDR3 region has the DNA TGTGCCTGGAGGGACGGGGATAATTCACCCCTCCACTTT.

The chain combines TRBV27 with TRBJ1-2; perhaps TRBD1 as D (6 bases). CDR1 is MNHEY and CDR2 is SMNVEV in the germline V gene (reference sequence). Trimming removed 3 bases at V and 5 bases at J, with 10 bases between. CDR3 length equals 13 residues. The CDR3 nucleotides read TGTGCCAGCAGTTTCCAACAGGGATATGGCTACACCTTC. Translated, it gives CASSFQQGYGYTF.

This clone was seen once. The CDR3 loop reads CASWEVEETQYF. CDR3 DNA sequence: TGTGCCAGCTGGGAGGTAGAAGAGACCCAGTACTTC. The chain recombines TRBV2 with TRBJ2-5; a weak D match, TRBD2 (6 bases). Trimming stripped 8 bases from V and 3 bases from J, with 10 bases between. Germline V CDR1 and CDR2: SNHLY, FYNNEI. This CDR3 has 12 amino acids.

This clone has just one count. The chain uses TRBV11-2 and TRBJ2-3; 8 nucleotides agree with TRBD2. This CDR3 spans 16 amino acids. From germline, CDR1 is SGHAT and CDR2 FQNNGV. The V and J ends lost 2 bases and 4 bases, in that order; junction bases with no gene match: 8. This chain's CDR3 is CASSLLGGGLPDTQYF. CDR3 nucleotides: TGTGCCAGCAGCTTACTGGGCGGGGGGCTTCCAGATACGCAGTATTTT.

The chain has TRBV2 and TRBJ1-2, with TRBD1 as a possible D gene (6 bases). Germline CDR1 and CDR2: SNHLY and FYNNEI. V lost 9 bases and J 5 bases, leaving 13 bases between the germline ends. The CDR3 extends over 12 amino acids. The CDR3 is CASHGQLYGYTF. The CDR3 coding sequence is TGTGCCAGTCATGGACAGCTTTATGGCTACACCTTC.

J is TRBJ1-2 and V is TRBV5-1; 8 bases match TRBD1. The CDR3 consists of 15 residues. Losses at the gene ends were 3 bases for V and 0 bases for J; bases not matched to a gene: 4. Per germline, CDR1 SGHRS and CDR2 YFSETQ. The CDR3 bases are TGCGCCAGCAGCTGGGGACAGGTAGCTAACTATGGCTACACCTTC. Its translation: CASSWGQVANYGYTF.

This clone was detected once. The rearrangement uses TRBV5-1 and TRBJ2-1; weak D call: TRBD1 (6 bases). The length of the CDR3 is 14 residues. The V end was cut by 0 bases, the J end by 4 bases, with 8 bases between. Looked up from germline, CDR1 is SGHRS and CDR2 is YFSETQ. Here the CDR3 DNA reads TGCGCCAGCAGCTTGGCACAGGGATACAATGAGCAGTTCTTC. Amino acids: CASSLAQGYNEQFF.

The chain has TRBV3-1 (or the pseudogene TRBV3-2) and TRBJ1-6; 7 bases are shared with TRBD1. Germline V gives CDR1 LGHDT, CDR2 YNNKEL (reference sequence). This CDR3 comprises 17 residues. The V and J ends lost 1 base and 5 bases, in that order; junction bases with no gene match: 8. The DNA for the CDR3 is TGTGCCAGCAGCCAAGTCCTACGGACAGGACATAATTCACCCCTCCACTTT. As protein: CASSQVLRTGHNSPLHF.

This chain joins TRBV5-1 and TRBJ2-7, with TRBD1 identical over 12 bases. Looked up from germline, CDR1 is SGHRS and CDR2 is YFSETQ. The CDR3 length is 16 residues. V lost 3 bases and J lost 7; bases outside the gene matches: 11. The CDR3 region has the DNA TGCGCCAGCAGCTCTAAGTCGGGACAGGGGGCGCGGGAGCAGTACTTC. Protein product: CASSSKSGQGAREQYF.

The DNA for the CDR3 is TGTGCCAGCAGCCAAGAGCCGGGACTGAACTATGGCTACACCTTC. It translates to CASSQEPGLNYGYTF. The V and J genes are TRBV3-1 (or the pseudogene TRBV3-2) and TRBJ1-2; D possibly corresponds to TRBD1 (5 bases). Between the trimmed V and J ends, which lost 0 bases and 2 bases, there was a span of 10 bases. Looked up from germline, CDR1 is LGHDT and CDR2 is YNNKEL (reference sequence). This CDR3 region has 15 residues.

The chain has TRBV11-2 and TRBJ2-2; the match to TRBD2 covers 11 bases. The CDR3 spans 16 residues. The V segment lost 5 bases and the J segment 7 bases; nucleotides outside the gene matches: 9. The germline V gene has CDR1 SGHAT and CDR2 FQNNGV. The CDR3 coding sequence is TGTGCCAGCAGCGGCTATAGCGGGGGGGCGATCGGGGAGCTGTTTTTT. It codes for CASSGYSGGAIGELFF.